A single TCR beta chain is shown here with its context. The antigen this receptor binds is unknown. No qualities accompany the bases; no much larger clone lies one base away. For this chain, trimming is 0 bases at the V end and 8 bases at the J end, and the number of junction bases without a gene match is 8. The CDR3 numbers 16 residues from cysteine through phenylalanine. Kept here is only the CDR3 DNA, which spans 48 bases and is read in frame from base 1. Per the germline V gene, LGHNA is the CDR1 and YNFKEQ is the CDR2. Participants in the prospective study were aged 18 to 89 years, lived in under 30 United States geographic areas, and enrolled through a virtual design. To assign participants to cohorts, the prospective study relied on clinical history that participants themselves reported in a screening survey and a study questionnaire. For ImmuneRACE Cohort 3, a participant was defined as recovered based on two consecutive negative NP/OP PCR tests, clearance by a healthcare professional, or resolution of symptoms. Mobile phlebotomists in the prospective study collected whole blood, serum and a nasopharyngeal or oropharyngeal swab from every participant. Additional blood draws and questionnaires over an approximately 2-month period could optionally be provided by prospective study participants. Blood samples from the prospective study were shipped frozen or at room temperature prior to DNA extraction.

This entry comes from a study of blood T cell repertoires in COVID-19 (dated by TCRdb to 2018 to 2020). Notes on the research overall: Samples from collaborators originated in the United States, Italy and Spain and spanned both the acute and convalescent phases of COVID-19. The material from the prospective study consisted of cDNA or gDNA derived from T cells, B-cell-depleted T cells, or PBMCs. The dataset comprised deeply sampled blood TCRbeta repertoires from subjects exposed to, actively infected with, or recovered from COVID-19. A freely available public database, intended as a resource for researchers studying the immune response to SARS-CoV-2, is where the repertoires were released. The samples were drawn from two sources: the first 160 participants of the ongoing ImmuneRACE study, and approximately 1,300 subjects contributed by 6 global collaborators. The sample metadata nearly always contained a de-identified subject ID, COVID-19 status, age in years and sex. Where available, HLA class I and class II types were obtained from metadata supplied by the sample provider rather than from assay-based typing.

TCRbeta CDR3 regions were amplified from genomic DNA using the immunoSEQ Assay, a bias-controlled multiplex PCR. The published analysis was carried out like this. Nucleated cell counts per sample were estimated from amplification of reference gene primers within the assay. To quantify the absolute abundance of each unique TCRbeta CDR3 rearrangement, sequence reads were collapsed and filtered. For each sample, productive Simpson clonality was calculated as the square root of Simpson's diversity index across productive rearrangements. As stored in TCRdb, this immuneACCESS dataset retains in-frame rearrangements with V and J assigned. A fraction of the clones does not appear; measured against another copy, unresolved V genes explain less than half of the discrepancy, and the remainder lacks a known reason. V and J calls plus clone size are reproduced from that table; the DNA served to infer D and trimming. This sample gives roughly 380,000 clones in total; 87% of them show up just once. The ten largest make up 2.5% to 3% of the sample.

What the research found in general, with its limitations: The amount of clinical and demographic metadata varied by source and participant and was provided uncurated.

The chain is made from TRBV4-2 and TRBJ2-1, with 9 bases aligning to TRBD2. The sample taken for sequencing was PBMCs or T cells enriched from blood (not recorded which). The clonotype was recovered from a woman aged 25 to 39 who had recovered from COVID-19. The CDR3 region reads CASSQDSSGGPDEQFF. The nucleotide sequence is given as TGTGCCAGCAGCCAAGATTCGAGCGGGGGGCCCGATGAGCAGTTCTTC.